This T cell receptor beta chain was found in a study of cytomegalovirus exposure and HLA in healthy donors. A word on this clone: What it binds is unknown.

The length of the CDR3 is 15 residues. V was pared by 7 bases and J by 0 bases, with 13 bases between. Germline assignment: CDR1 LNHDA and CDR2 SQIVND (reference sequence). General study findings and limits: Some TCR beta chains (164 of them) were listed as cytomegalovirus-associated. Clusters of TCRs from the first cohort tended to co-occur in the 100 to 150 validation repertoires (as a later analysis found). High specificity and sensitivity for cytomegalovirus status were reported for the classifier.

The repertoire was sequenced with immunoSEQ multiplex PCR; TCRdb's copy has only in-frame clones and lacks some. The sample lists roughly 330,000 clones; roughly 87% were seen once. The donors were members of the validation cohort, which comprised 90 to 150 subjects and was separate from the first cohort of some 680 subjects. Input material: PBMCs. The rearrangement uses TRBV19 and TRBJ1-5; D may be TRBD1 (6 bases). This receptor was identified in a woman aged 25 to 39 in good health and CMV-seropositive. Here the CDR3 DNA reads TGTGCCAGTACCAGGGGACGATATAGCAATCAGCCCCAGCATTTT. Translation gives CASTRGRYSNQPQHF.